This T cell receptor (beta chain) was observed in a study of blood T cell repertoires in COVID-19. Study overall: COVID-19 samples, acute and convalescent, were from the United States, Italy and Spain.

Assignment of participants to cohorts was predicated upon participant-reported clinical history. The germline CDR1 and CDR2 sequences are LNHNV and YYDKDF (reference sequence). The CDR3 has 17 amino acids. Trimming cost V 0 bases and J 3 bases; bases outside gene matches: 9. Only in-frame clones appear in the TCRdb table, and some are missing; sequencing was by immunoSEQ multiplex PCR. This table has about 140,000 clones, 70% to 90% appearing once. Sample: PBMCs or T cells enriched from blood (not recorded which). The source is a woman aged 50 to 60 with acute COVID-19. J is TRBJ2-7 and V is TRBV15; 9 bases map to TRBD2. CDR3 nucleotide sequence: TGTGCCACCAGCAGAGATCGAGGGCTAGCGGGATACTACGAGCAGTACTTC. Protein: CATSRDRGLAGYYEQYF.